The next 9 T cell receptor beta chains were all read from a single sample in a study of shared clonotypes between healthy human individuals. Produced via immunoSEQ multiplex PCR; TCRdb's table is partial and in-frame only. The sample has millions of clones; just over 90% are singletons. The sequencing sample was made of naive CD4+ T cells sorted from blood. As to subset: CD45RA+ positively selected. All receptors come from a man younger than 30 in good health.

The chain carries TRBV30 and TRBJ2-1, with 9 bases lining up with TRBD2. Germline CDR1 is GTSNPN and CDR2 is SVGIG (reference sequence). With V trimmed by 7 bases and J by 4 bases, 8 bases remained unmatched. CDR3 length: 14 residues. The CDR3 DNA reads as TGTGCCTCTCCAGCGGGGGGCGGTTACAATGAGCAGTTCTTC. Residues: CASPAGGGYNEQFF.

A single count supports this clone. V usage is TRBV4-3 and J usage is TRBJ2-3; 7 bases map to TRBD2. Trimming took 0 bases from V and 4 from J; bases not matched to a gene: 4. The CDR3 is 15 residues long. The germline gives CDR1 LGHNA, CDR2 YSLEER. CDR3 nucleotide sequence: TGCGCCAGCAGCCAAGACGGGAGGATCGCAGATACGCAGTATTTT. Protein sequence: CASSQDGRIADTQYF.

As regards this clone: Other DNA sequences of this sample code for an identical CDR3. V and J are TRBV7-2 and TRBJ2-2; TRBD2 agrees at 8 bases. Germline V CDR1 and CDR2: SGHTA, FQGNSA. This CDR3 is 15 amino acids long. The junction had 1 base not matched to a gene; V was cut back by 3 bases and J by 1 base. The CDR3: CASSLAGGNTGELFF. The CDR3 DNA reads as TGTGCCAGCAGCTTGGCGGGAGGGAACACCGGGGAGCTGTTTTTT.

About this clone itself: Other nucleotide sequences from this sample produce the same CDR3. The V call is TRBV18, the J call TRBJ2-7, with 9 bases aligning to TRBD2. V dropped 1 base and J dropped 2; count of bases not matched to a gene: 0. The CDR3 has 14 amino acids. Germline CDR1 is KGHSH and CDR2 is LQKENI. The CDR3 DNA sequence: TGTGCCAGCTCACCACTAGCGGGAGCCTACGAGCAGTACTTC. This codes for CASSPLAGAYEQYF.

The chain is built from TRBV9 and TRBJ2-3; D is unclear. CDR3 length: 15 amino acids. The ends were cut back, 0 bases at V and 0 bases at J, with 8 bases in the middle. CDR1 and CDR2 (germline): SGDLS, YYNGEE. CDR3 residues: CASSVGPSSTDTQYF. The CDR3 DNA reads TGTGCCAGCAGCGTAGGACCCTCTAGCACAGATACGCAGTATTTT.

This chain connects TRBV2 to TRBJ2-5, with TRBD2 as a possible D gene (5 bases). Per germline, CDR1 SNHLY and CDR2 FYNNEI. The CDR3 extends over 13 amino acids. V lost 5 bases to trimming and J lost 5 bases, with 12 bases between them. The CDR3 loop is CASSPREGETQYF. CDR3 coding DNA: TGTGCCAGCAGTCCCCGAGAGGGCGAGACCCAGTACTTC.

This chain uses TRBV6-6 with TRBJ1-5; D is ambiguous. The V end lost 7 bases, the J end lost 1 base, and 17 bases lay between the germline ends. In germline, CDR1 is MNHNY, CDR2 SVGAGI (reference sequence). The CDR3 runs 16 residues. The CDR3: CASNPKMGVSNQPQHF. Written as DNA, the CDR3 is TGTGCCAGCAACCCTAAGATGGGAGTCAGCAATCAGCCCCAGCATTTT.

This chain links TRBV10-3 with TRBJ2-5; possible D gene TRBD1, 6 bases. The V gene lost 6 bases and the J gene lost 7 bases, with 24 bases spanning the gap. CDR3 length equals 16 residues. Germline values: CDR1 ENHRY, CDR2 SYGVKD. The DNA of the CDR3 is TGTGCCATCAGCGACCCTGGGACACCCCGGTACAGGACCCAGTACTTC. Its translation is CAISDPGTPRYRTQYF.

As regards this clone: A read error may account for a junction end that differs from germline. The sample contains more than one DNA sequence encoding this CDR3. The gene calls are TRBV7-7 and TRBJ2-3; D is unclear. The germline CDR1 and CDR2 sequences are SSHAT and FNYEAQ (reference sequence). The CDR3 loop spans 13 amino acids. CDR3 DNA sequence: TGTGCTAGCAGCCTCGACCGCACAGATACGCAGTATTTT. Amino acid sequence: CASSLDRTDTQYF.